This entry is about one TCR beta chain. The antigen remains unidentified. This specimen belongs to a study of T-cell reconstitution after alpha-beta-depleted transplantation in children. Study-wide points: TCRbeta diversity was high at day 60 in some patients (a result of surviving recipient T cells and thymic progenitors). Several hundred expanded graft clones reportedly supplied alpha-beta T cells about two months after transplant. T-cell counts and diversity at one year post-transplant came mainly from newly produced T cells.

A library of TCRbeta sequences, prepared with unique molecular identifiers, was generated. From the PCR reads, TCRdb called clonotypes with MiXCR, one entry per CDR3 protein. The table shows some 120,000 distinct CDR3 sequences, with about a tenth occurring only once. J was trimmed by 4 bases and V by 3 bases; bases with no gene match: 6. CDR1 and CDR2 from the germline V gene are DFQATT and SNEGSKA (reference sequence). The CDR3 extends over 14 amino acids. The sequence derives from a girl younger than two who had a stem cell transplant for combined immunodeficiency, so the T cells may come from the graft donor. V usage is TRBV20-1 and J usage is TRBJ2-7; 10 bases are a match to TRBD1. Sample: PBMCs, mostly from graft donor cells, taken 180 days after TCRalphabeta/CD19-depleted stem cell transplant. The CDR3 sequence is CSARPRDRGYEQYF. The CDR3 DNA is TGCAGTGCTAGGCCCCGGGACAGGGGTTACGAGCAGTACTTC.